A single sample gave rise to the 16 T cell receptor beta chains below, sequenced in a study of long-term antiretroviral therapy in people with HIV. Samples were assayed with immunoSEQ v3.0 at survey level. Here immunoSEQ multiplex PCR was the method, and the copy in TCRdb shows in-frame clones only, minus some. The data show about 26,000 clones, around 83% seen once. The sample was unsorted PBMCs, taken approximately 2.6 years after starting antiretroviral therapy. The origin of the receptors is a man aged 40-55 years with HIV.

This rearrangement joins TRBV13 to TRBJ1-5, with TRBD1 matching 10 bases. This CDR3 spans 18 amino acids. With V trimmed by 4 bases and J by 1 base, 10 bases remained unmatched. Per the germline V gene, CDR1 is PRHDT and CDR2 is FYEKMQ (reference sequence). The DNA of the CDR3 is TGTGCCAGCAGCTCCCGCCGACAGGGGGCGTCCAGCAATCAGCCCCAGCATTTT. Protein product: CASSSRRQGASSNQPQHF.

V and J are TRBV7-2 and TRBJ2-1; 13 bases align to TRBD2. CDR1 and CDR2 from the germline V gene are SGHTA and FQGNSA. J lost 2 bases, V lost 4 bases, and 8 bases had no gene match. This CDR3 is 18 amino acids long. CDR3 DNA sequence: TGTGCCAGCAGCTCTTGGACTAGCGGGGGCTTAGCCTACAATGAGCAGTTCTTC. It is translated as CASSSWTSGGLAYNEQFF.

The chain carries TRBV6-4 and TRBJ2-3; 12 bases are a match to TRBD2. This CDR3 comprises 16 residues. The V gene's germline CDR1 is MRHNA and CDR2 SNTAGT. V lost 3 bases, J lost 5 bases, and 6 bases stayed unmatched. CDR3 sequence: CASSESSGGAGDTQYF. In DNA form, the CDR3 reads TGTGCCAGCAGTGAGTCTAGCGGGGGGGCCGGAGATACGCAGTATTTT.

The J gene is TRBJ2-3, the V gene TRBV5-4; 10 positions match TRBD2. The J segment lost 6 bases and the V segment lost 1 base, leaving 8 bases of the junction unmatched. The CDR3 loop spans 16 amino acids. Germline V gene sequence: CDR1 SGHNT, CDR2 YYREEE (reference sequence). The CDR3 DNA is TGTGCCAGCAGCTTGACTAGCGGGGCCCTCGGGGATACGCAGTATTTT. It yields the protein CASSLTSGALGDTQYF. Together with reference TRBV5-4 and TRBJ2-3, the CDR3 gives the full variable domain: ETGVTQSPTHLIKTRGQQVTLRCSSQSGHNTVSWYQQALGQGPQFIFQYYREEENGRGNFPPRFSGLQFPNYSSELNVNALELDDSALYLCASSLTSGALGDTQYFGPGTRLTVL.

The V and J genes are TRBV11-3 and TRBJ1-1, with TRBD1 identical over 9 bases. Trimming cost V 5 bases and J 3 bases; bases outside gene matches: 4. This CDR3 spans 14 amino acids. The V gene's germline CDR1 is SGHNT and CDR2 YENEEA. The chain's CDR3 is CASSRDRVDTEAFF. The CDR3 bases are TGTGCCAGCAGCAGGGACAGGGTGGACACTGAAGCTTTCTTT.

In DNA form, the CDR3 reads TGTGCCAGCAGTTTAAGGGGGACCCAGTACTTC. It specifies CASSLRGTQYF. The J gene is TRBJ2-7, the V gene TRBV27; perhaps TRBD1 as D (5 bases). The end of the DNA fits TRBJ2-5 better, so the J call may be wrong. The germline V gene has CDR1 MNHEY and CDR2 SMNVEV (reference sequence). The CDR3 totals 11 residues.

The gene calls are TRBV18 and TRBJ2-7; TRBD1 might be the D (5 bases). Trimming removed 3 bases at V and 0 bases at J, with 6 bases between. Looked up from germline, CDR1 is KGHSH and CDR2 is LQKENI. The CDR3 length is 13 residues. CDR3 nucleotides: TGTGCCAGCTCACCGCAGGGCTCCTACGAGCAGTACTTC. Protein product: CASSPQGSYEQYF.

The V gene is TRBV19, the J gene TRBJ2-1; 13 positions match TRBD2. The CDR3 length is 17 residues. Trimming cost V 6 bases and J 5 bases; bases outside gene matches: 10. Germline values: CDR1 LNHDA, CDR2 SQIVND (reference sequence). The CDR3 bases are TGTGCCAGTAGCCCGACTAGCGGGGGGAGGGCCGACAATGAGCAGTTCTTC. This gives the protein CASSPTSGGRADNEQFF.

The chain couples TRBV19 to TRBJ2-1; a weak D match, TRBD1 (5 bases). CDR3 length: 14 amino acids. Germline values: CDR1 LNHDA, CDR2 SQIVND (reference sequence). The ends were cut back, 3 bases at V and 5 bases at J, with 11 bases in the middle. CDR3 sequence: CASSIQGRNNEQFF. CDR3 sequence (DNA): TGTGCCAGTAGTATTCAGGGCAGAAACAATGAGCAGTTCTTC. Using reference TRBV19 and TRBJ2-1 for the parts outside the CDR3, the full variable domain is DGGITQSPKYLFRKEGQNVTLSCEQNLNHDAMYWYRQDPGQGLRLIYYSQIVNDFQKGDIAEGYSVSREKKESFPLTVTSAQKNPTAFYLCASSIQGRNNEQFFGPGTRLTVL.

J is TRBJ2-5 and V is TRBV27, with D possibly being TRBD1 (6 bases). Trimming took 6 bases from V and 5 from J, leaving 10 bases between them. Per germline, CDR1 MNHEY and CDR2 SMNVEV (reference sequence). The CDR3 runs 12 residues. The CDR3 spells CASRTGTETQYF. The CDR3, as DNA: TGTGCCAGCAGGACAGGAACGGAGACCCAGTACTTC.

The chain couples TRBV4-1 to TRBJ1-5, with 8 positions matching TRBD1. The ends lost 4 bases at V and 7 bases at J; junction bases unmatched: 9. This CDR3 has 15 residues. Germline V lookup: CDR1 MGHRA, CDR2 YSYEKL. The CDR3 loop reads CASSRIDRGTQPQHF. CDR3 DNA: TGCGCCAGCAGCCGCATAGACAGGGGAACGCAGCCCCAGCATTTT.

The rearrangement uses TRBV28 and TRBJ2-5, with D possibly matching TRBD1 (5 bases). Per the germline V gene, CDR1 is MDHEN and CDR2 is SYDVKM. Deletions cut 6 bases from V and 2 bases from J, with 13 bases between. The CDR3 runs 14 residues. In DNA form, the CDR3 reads TGTGCCAGCAGAGGACAAGTTGTACAAGAGACCCAGTACTTC. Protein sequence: CASRGQVVQETQYF.

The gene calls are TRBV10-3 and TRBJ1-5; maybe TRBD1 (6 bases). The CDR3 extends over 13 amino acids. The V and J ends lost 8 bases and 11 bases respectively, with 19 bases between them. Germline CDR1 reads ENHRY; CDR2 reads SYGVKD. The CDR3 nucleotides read TGTGCCATCCAGCCCGGGGGGGGCGGGACCCAGCATTTT. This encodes CAIQPGGGGTQHF.

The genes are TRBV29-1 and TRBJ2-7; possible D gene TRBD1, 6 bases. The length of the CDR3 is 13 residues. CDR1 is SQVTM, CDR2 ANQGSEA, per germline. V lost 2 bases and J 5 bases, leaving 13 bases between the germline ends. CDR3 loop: CSVERGGRDEQYF. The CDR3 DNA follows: TGCAGCGTTGAAAGAGGGGGAAGGGACGAGCAGTACTTC.

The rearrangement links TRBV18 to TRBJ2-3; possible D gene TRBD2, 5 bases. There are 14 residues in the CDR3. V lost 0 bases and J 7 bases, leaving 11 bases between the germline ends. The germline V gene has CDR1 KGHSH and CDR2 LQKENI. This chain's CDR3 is CASSPPTKPYTQYF. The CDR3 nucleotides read TGTGCCAGCTCACCACCGACTAAACCCTATACGCAGTATTTT. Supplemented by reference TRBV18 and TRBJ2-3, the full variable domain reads NAGVMQNPRHLVRRRGQEARLRCSPMKGHSHVYWYRQLPEEGLKFMVYLQKENIIDESGMPKERFSAEFPKEGPSILRIQQVVRGDSAAYFCASSPPTKPYTQYFGPGTRLTVL.

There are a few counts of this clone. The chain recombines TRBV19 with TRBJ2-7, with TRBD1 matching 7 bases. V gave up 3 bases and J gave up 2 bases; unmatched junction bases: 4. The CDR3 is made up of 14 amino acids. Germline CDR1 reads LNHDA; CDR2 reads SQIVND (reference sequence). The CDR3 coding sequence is TGTGCCAGTAGTATCGGGACAGCAACCTACGAGCAGTACTTC. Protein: CASSIGTATYEQYF.